Included here is one TCR beta chain sequence, with context. The data stem from a study of shared clonotypes between healthy human individuals. CD8 cells classed as naive were CD45RO-negative and positively selected for CCR7, excluding terminally differentiated effector memory CD45RA+ cells. Here immunoSEQ multiplex PCR was the method, and the copy in TCRdb shows in-frame clones only, minus some. Of around 610,000 clones detected, about 96% appear once; the ten largest clones hold roughly 0.1%. Trimming took 0 bases from V and 4 from J, leaving 9 bases between them. The CDR3 length is 14 residues. Germline V CDR1 and CDR2: MNHEY, SMNVEV (reference sequence).

The chain uses TRBV27 and TRBJ2-5, with D perhaps matching TRBD1 (5 bases). This sequence was found in a woman aged 25 to 45 in good health. The sequenced sample consisted of naive CD8+ T cells sorted from blood. The chain's CDR3 is CASSLSGARETQYF. As DNA, the CDR3 is TGTGCCAGCAGTTTATCTGGGGCTCGAGAGACCCAGTACTTC.